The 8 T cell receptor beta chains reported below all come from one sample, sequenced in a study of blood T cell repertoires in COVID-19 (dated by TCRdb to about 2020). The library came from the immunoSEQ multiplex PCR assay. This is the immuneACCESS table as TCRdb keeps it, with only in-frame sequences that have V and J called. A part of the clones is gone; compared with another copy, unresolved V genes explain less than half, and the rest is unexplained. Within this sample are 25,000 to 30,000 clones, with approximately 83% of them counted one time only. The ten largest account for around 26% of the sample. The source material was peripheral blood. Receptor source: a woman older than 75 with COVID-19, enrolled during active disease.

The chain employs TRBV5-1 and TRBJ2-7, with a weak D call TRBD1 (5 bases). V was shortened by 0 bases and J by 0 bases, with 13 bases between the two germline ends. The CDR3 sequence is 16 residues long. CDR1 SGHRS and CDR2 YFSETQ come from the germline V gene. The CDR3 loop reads CASSLVPGKSSYEQYF. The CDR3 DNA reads TGCGCCAGCAGCTTGGTTCCAGGGAAGAGCTCCTACGAGCAGTACTTC.

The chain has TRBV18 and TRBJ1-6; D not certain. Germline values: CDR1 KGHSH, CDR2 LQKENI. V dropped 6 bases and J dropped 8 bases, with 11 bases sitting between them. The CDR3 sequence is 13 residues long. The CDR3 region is CASSRKEDSPLHF. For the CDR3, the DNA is TGTGCCAGCTCCCGTAAGGAGGATTCACCCCTCCACTTT. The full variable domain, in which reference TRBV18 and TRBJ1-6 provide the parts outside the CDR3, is NAGVMQNPRHLVRRRGQEARLRCSPMKGHSHVYWYRQLPEEGLKFMVYLQKENIIDESGMPKERFSAEFPKEGPSILRIQQVVRGDSAAYFCASSRKEDSPLHFGNGTRLTVT.

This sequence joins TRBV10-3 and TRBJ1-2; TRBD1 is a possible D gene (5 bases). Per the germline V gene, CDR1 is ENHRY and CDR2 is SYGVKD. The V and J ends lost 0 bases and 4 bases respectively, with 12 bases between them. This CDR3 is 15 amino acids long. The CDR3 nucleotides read TGTGCCATCAGTGAGTCGGGCAGGGTTTCCTATGGCTACACCTTC. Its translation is CAISESGRVSYGYTF.

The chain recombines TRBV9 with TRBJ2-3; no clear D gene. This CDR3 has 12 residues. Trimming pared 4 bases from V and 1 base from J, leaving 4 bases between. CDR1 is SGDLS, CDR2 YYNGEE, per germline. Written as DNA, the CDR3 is TGTGCCAGCAGCCCCGGCACAGATACGCAGTATTTT. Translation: CASSPGTDTQYF.

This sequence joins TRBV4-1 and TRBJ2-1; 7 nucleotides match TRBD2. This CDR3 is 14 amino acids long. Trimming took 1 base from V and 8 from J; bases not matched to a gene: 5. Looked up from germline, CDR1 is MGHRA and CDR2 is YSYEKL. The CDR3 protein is CASSQVGGRDEQFF. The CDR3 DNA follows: TGCGCCAGCAGCCAAGTGGGGGGGAGGGATGAGCAGTTCTTC.

The CDR3 DNA sequence: TGTGCCACCAGCAGCTCGGAACAGGTCGCCACCGGGGAGCTGTTTTTT. It encodes CATSSSEQVATGELFF. The J gene is TRBJ2-2, the V gene TRBV15; tentatively, D is TRBD1 (5 bases). V was cut by 3 bases and J by 4 bases, with 15 bases left in between. The CDR3 spans 16 residues. The V gene's germline CDR1 is LNHNV and CDR2 YYDKDF (reference sequence).

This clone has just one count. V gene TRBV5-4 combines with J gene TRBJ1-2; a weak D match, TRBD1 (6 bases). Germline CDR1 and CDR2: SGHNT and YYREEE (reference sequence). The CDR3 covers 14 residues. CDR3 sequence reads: CASGDGTRWGGYTF. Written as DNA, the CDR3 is TGTGCTTCCGGGGACGGGACAAGGTGGGGTGGCTACACCTTC.

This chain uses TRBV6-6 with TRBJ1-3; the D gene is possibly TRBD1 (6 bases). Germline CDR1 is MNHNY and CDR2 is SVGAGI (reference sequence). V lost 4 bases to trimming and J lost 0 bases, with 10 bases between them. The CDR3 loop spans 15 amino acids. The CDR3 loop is CASSSRGLSGNTIYF. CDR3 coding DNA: TGTGCCAGCAGTTCGCGGGGGCTCTCTGGAAACACCATATATTTT.